This is a list of T cell receptor beta chains from one sample in a study of T-cell memory formation after mild COVID-19. MiXCR, run by TCRdb on the 5' RACE reads, gives a single entry per CDR3 protein. Of approximately 450,000 distinct CDR3 sequences listed, 18% are singletons. Input material: PBMCs or a T cell subset sorted from them (not recorded which). These receptors were obtained from an adult woman who had mild COVID-19 (a few samples of this study predate the infection). Cell type and time point are not known. Both conserved end residues are part of each CDR3. A D gene is named only where the DNA matches it firmly. Size is stated for part of the rows, as once, few or many counts, or as a class when the clone is expanded.

cdr3_nt | cdr3_aa | v_call | cdr3_length | j_call | d_call | clone_size
TGTGCCAGCAGCGTTTTTGGACAGGGGGCTGGAATCTATGGCTACACCTTC | CASSVFGQGAGIYGYTF | TRBV9 | 17 | TRBJ1-2 | TRBD1 | NA
TGCAGCGTTGTACGGGACTTCGTCACTGAAGCTTTCTTT | CSVVRDFVTEAFF | TRBV29-1 | 13 | TRBJ1-1 | NA | few
TGTGCCAGCACGGGGATCGGGGGTGAGCAGTTCTTC | CASTGIGGEQFF | TRBV7-7 | 12 | TRBJ2-1 | NA | few
TGTGCCAGCAGCCAAGTCACGGCTGGAAACACCATATATTTT | CASSQVTAGNTIYF | TRBV3-1 | 14 | TRBJ1-3 | NA | NA
TGTGCCAGCAGCCTCCGGGAAGGGAGCTCTTCACCCCTCCACTTT | CASSLREGSSSPLHF | TRBV7-2 | 15 | TRBJ1-6 | NA | few
TGCGCCAGCAGTCAACCGGGACAGAGCTATGGCTACACCTTC | CASSQPGQSYGYTF | TRBV5-1 | 14 | TRBJ1-2 | TRBD1 | NA
TGTGCCAGCAGCTTATGGGGGGCGACGAACACTGAAGCTTTCTTT | CASSLWGATNTEAFF | TRBV11-1 | 15 | TRBJ1-1 | NA | NA
TGTGCCAGCAGCGTAGGTCTAGCGGGAAAAGAGACCCAGTACTTC | CASSVGLAGKETQYF | TRBV9 | 15 | TRBJ2-5 | TRBD2 | NA
TGTGCCAGAGGAGAACAGAAAGAGACCCAGTACTTC | CARGEQKETQYF | TRBV2 | 12 | TRBJ2-5 | NA | NA
TGCAGTGCTAGAATCCCGGGACAGGGGGTCTATGGCTACACCTTC | CSARIPGQGVYGYTF | TRBV20-1 | 15 | TRBJ1-2 | TRBD1 | few
TGCAGCGTTCCACGTCACAGGGGGGATGAAAAACTGTTTTTT | CSVPRHRGDEKLFF | TRBV29-1 | 14 | TRBJ1-4 | TRBD1 | NA
TGCAGCGTTGAGACAGGGAATTCAGCTGAAGCTTTCTTT | CSVETGNSAEAFF | TRBV29-1 | 13 | TRBJ1-1 | TRBD1 | NA
TGCAGTGCTAGGGACCTGACAAGGGGCTACACCTTC | CSARDLTRGYTF | TRBV20-1 | 12 | TRBJ1-2 | NA | NA
TGTGCCAGCAGCTTAAGGGGGACAGGGCAATCGGCTTTCTTT | CASSLRGTGQSAFF | TRBV11-3 | 14 | TRBJ1-1 | TRBD1 | few
TGTGCCAGCGCCCTAGGGGACATAAGGTTGTACGAGCAGTACTTC | CASALGDIRLYEQYF | TRBV5-5 | 15 | TRBJ2-7 | NA | NA
TGTGCCAGCAGCTTATTATTGGGGCAGGCCCAATACCAAGAGACCCAGTACTTC | CASSLLLGQAQYQETQYF | TRBV7-6 | 18 | TRBJ2-5 | NA | many
TGTGCCAGCAGCCTCTCAGAATACTATGGCTACACCTTC | CASSLSEYYGYTF | TRBV3-1 | 13 | TRBJ1-2 | NA | NA
TGTGCCAGCAGCCCCGTTGTCTCGGGAGTGGGACCGAGACATGCAGAGAACACTGAAGCTTTCTTT | CASSPVVSGVGPRHAENTEAFF | TRBV7-3 | 22 | TRBJ1-1 | NA | few
TGCGCCAGCAGCCGGCAGGATGGGTCCTACAATGAGCAGTTCTTC | CASSRQDGSYNEQFF | TRBV4-1 | 15 | TRBJ2-1 | NA | few
TGTGCCAGCAGTTTCGGAATACAGGGCAACACTGAAGCTTTCTTT | CASSFGIQGNTEAFF | TRBV27 | 15 | TRBJ1-1 | NA | few